This T cell receptor beta chain was captured in a study of CD8+CD57+ T cells in acquired aplastic anemia. Researchers used genomic DNA as the template to profile TCR beta VDJ and CDR3. TCRdb fed the reads into MiXCR, producing one record per CDR3 protein. Of 150,000 to 200,000 distinct CDR3 sequences listed, 45% to 50% are singletons. This CDR3 is built from 11 residues. Germline CDR1 and CDR2: SGHTA and FQGNSA. Between the trimmed V and J ends, which lost 4 bases and 6 bases, there was a span of 5 bases. This clonotype occurred a few times. The chain is built from TRBV7-2 and TRBJ2-3; D is unresolved. This clonotype originated in a human donor in good health. The sequenced sample was sorted CD4+, CD8+, or CD8+CD57+ T cells (not recorded which) from PBMCs. In DNA, the CDR3 is TGTGCCAGCAGCTCACGGGATACGCAGTATTTT. Protein product: CASSSRDTQYF. Full variable domain (rest looked up from reference TRBV7-2 and TRBJ2-3): GAGVSQSPSNKVTEKGKDVELRCDPISGHTALYWYRQSLGQGLEFLIYFQGNSAPDKSGLPSDRFSAERTGGSVSTLTIQRTQQEDSAVYLCASSSRDTQYFGPGTRLTVL.